The entry below describes one T cell receptor beta chain. CDR3 length: 16 amino acids. J was trimmed by 5 bases and V by 3 bases; bases with no gene match: 7. The germline V gene encodes CDR1 MGHRA and CDR2 YSYEKL. In terms of age and location, participants ranged from roughly 18 to 95 years and lived in fewer than 30 US areas. Grouping used clinical history reported by participants in a survey and questionnaire. This sample stems from a study of blood T cell repertoires in COVID-19. Overall study context: The United States, Italy and Spain provided the acute and convalescent COVID-19 samples.

Only in-frame clones appear in the TCRdb table, and some are missing; sequencing was by immunoSEQ multiplex PCR. The repertoire holds some 150,000 clones, with roughly 87% as singletons. The chain recombines TRBV4-1 with TRBJ1-4; 9 nucleotides match TRBD1. The sequence was obtained from a human donor with acute COVID-19. The donor label of this sample is uncertain. Sequencing was carried out using PBMCs or T cells enriched from blood (not recorded which). In DNA, the CDR3 is TGCGCCAGCAGCCAGGGACAGGGAATGAAGAATGAAAAACTGTTTTTT. Amino acids: CASSQGQGMKNEKLFF.